The 23 T cell receptor beta chains presented below share a single source sample, sequenced in a study of tumor-infiltrating lymphocytes in localized non-small cell lung cancer. Only in-frame clones appear in the TCRdb table, and some are missing; sequencing was by immunoSEQ multiplex PCR. The sample has thousands of clones, approximately 74% seen once; the top ten hold around 12%. The sample was lung tumor tissue. The receptor set was obtained from a human donor with non-small cell lung cancer.

This clone was detected a few times. This chain links TRBV11-2 with TRBJ2-3; TRBD1 or TRBD2 may be the D gene (5 bases each). The CDR3 has 16 amino acids. V was shortened by 2 bases and J by 0 bases, with 12 bases between the two germline ends. CDR1 is SGHAT and CDR2 is FQNNGV in the germline V gene. DNA for the CDR3: TGTGCCAGCAGCTTATACTGGGGGTCTAGCACAGATACGCAGTATTTT. Its protein is CASSLYWGSSTDTQYF.

This rearrangement joins TRBV7-2 to TRBJ2-5; D ambiguous. CDR1 and CDR2 (germline): SGHTA, FQGNSA. The V and J ends lost 1 base and 5 bases respectively, with 11 bases between them. There are 14 residues in the CDR3. The CDR3 is CASSLVFVKETQYF. The DNA for the CDR3 is TGTGCCAGCAGCTTAGTATTTGTGAAGGAGACCCAGTACTTC.

The V call is TRBV4-2, the J call TRBJ2-3; 11 nucleotides match TRBD2. Looked up from germline, CDR1 is LGHNA and CDR2 is YNFKEQ. Trimming at V came to 3 bases and at J to 0 bases, leaving 5 bases not matched to a gene. This CDR3 comprises 17 residues. The CDR3 coding sequence is TGTGCCAGCAGCCATCCCGGGACTAGCGGTAGCACAGATACGCAGTATTTT. Its protein product is CASSHPGTSGSTDTQYF.

The chain has TRBV19 and TRBJ1-5; D gene ambiguous. Trimming shortened V by 3 bases and J by 0 bases, and 9 bases separated the two germline ends. The CDR3 totals 15 residues. CDR1 LNHDA and CDR2 SQIVND come from the germline V gene (reference sequence). The CDR3 is CASSIPGNSNQPQHF. DNA for the CDR3: TGTGCCAGTAGTATTCCGGGGAATAGCAATCAGCCCCAGCATTTT.

This clone was counted only a few times. The CDR3 loop reads CASSLVGDGNTIYF. For the CDR3, the DNA is TGCGCCAGCAGCTTGGTGGGGGATGGAAACACCATATATTTT. This chain links TRBV5-1 with TRBJ1-3, with D tentatively TRBD1 (5 bases). Trimming pared 0 bases from V and 3 bases from J, leaving 7 bases between. This CDR3 comprises 14 residues. CDR1 is SGHRS and CDR2 is YFSETQ in the germline V gene.

In this sample, this clone turned up a few times. The J gene is TRBJ1-2, the V gene TRBV2, with D possibly TRBD1 on 5 matching bases. V lost 4 bases to trimming and J lost 3 bases, with 9 bases between them. This CDR3 is built from 13 residues. CDR1 SNHLY and CDR2 FYNNEI come from the germline V gene. CDR3 sequence: CASSGQGYYGYTF. Written as DNA, the CDR3 is TGTGCCAGCAGTGGCCAGGGCTACTATGGCTACACCTTC.

In DNA form, the CDR3 reads TGTGCCAGCAGCCAATTTTCCGGGGGGTCCCTTAACACTGAAGCTTTCTTT. Translated, it gives CASSQFSGGSLNTEAFF. The gene calls are TRBV4-2 and TRBJ1-1; D might be TRBD1 (5 bases). Germline V gives CDR1 LGHNA, CDR2 YNFKEQ. The V end was cut by 2 bases, the J end by 2 bases, with 18 bases between. The CDR3 sequence is 17 residues long.

This chain joins TRBV7-2 and TRBJ2-5, with 8 bases that match TRBD2. The trim removed 1 base at V and 5 bases at J, leaving 6 bases unmatched. The CDR3 runs 15 residues. Germline CDR1 SGHTA, CDR2 FQGNSA. The CDR3 bases are TGTGCCAGCAGCTTAGTAGCGGGGTATTCGGAGACCCAGTACTTC. Its protein product is CASSLVAGYSETQYF.

This chain links TRBV6-5 with TRBJ2-2; TRBD2 aligns across 14 bases. Germline CDR1 and CDR2: MNHEY and SVGAGI. CDR3 length: 15 amino acids. Trimming removed 8 bases from V and 10 bases from J; junction bases left unmatched: 9. The CDR3 sequence: CASCRSGLAGVELFF. The CDR3 region has the DNA TGTGCCAGCTGCCGATCGGGACTAGCGGGAGTGGAGCTGTTTTTT.

This clone was found a few times. The chain has TRBV30 and TRBJ1-5; 7 bases fit TRBD1. The germline V gene has CDR1 GTSNPN and CDR2 SVGIG (reference sequence). Trimming at V came to 4 bases and at J to 2 bases, leaving 2 bases not matched to a gene. The CDR3 sequence is 13 residues long. The CDR3 sequence: CAWKGQGNQPQHF. CDR3 DNA: TGTGCCTGGAAAGGACAGGGCAATCAGCCCCAGCATTTT.

V is TRBV27 and J is TRBJ1-2; D is ambiguous. The CDR3 loop spans 14 amino acids. Trimming took 4 bases from V and 3 from J, leaving 12 bases between them. Germline V lookup: CDR1 MNHEY, CDR2 SMNVEV (reference sequence). This CDR3 is CASSSPGQYYGYTF. CDR3 coding DNA: TGTGCCAGCAGTTCCCCGGGCCAATACTATGGCTACACCTTC.

This clone has only a few counts. The chain is built from TRBV6-5 and TRBJ1-2; D might be TRBD1 (6 bases). Looked up from germline, CDR1 is MNHEY and CDR2 is SVGAGI. The CDR3 has 12 residues. Trimming left V 7 bases short and J 8 bases short, with 14 bases between. The CDR3 DNA is TGTGCCAGCAAGCTACAGGGAAGCGGCTACACCTTC. The encoded protein is CASKLQGSGYTF.

The chain couples TRBV13 to TRBJ1-4, with D possibly matching TRBD1 (5 bases). Per germline, CDR1 PRHDT and CDR2 FYEKMQ (reference sequence). V shed 4 bases and J shed 10 bases, with 13 bases lying between them. The CDR3 length is 13 residues. CDR3 amino acids: CASSSRDALKLFF. In nucleotides, the CDR3 is TGTGCCAGCAGCTCCCGGGACGCCCTAAAACTGTTTTTT.

CDR3 sequence (DNA): TGTGCCAGCAGCGTAGAAGGGATAAGTGAGCAGTTCTTC. It encodes CASSVEGISEQFF. V and J are TRBV9 and TRBJ2-1; D remains ambiguous. The CDR3 loop spans 13 amino acids. The V gene's germline CDR1 is SGDLS and CDR2 YYNGEE. V dropped 0 bases and J dropped 9 bases, with 10 bases sitting between them.

This clone was seen just once. The chain links TRBV11-2 to TRBJ1-1; tentatively, D is TRBD1 (5 bases). The ends were cut back, 0 bases at V and 1 base at J, with 15 bases in the middle. Germline-derived CDR1 and CDR2 are SGHAT and FQNNGV. This CDR3 has 17 amino acids. The CDR3 spells CASSLDTTGRPNTEAFF. The CDR3 bases are TGTGCCAGCAGCTTAGATACCACGGGGCGACCGAACACTGAAGCTTTCTTT.

This clone is medium-sized within its sample. The J gene is TRBJ1-1, the V gene TRBV18; D is unclear. The CDR3 runs 13 residues. The germline V gene encodes CDR1 KGHSH and CDR2 LQKENI. V lost 3 bases and J lost 8, with 13 bases in between. The CDR3 coding sequence is TGTGCCAGCTCACCTCAGGCAGGAGCAGAAGCTTTCTTT. Its protein product is CASSPQAGAEAFF.

The genes are TRBV7-2 and TRBJ1-5, with D unresolved. Germline-derived CDR1 and CDR2 are SGHTA and FQGNSA. The V end lost 5 bases, the J end lost 11 bases, and 13 bases lay between the germline ends. The CDR3 sequence is 12 residues long. CDR3 protein: CASSRGAGSQHF. As DNA, the CDR3 is TGTGCCAGCAGCCGCGGTGCAGGTTCCCAGCATTTT.

The chain combines TRBV14 with TRBJ1-3; 7 positions agree with TRBD1. The CDR3 covers 14 residues. Germline values: CDR1 SGHDN, CDR2 FVKESK. The V and J ends lost 1 base and 7 bases, in that order; junction bases with no gene match: 4. The CDR3 protein is CASSQAGQANTIYF. CDR3 coding DNA: TGTGCCAGCAGCCAAGCCGGACAGGCGAACACCATATATTTT.

The gene calls are TRBV9 and TRBJ2-3; 8 bases align to TRBD2. There are 15 residues in the CDR3. Germline CDR1 and CDR2: SGDLS and YYNGEE. V shed 1 base, J shed 4 bases, and the junction held 5 bases outside the gene matches. The CDR3 nucleotides are TGTGCCAGCAGCGTATTACGGGAGGGGTCAGATACGCAGTATTTT. Its translation: CASSVLREGSDTQYF.

The rearrangement links TRBV5-4 to TRBJ1-1; a weak D match, TRBD1 (6 bases). This CDR3 spans 13 amino acids. V gave up 0 bases and J gave up 5 bases, with 8 bases separating them. Germline CDR1 is SGHNT and CDR2 is YYREEE (reference sequence). The CDR3 region has the DNA TGTGCCAGCAGCTTGGAAAGGGGGACTGAAGCTTTCTTT. This codes for CASSLERGTEAFF.

This clone was detected a few times. This chain links TRBV7-2 with TRBJ1-2; the D gene is possibly TRBD1 (5 bases). The CDR3 length is 13 residues. From germline, CDR1 is SGHTA and CDR2 FQGNSA. Trimming cost V 2 bases and J 4 bases, with 8 bases left between them. The CDR3 nucleotides are TGTGCCAGCAGCTTACGAGGGGCCTATGGCTACACCTTC. Protein product: CASSLRGAYGYTF.

The CDR3: CASSVVGLGEQYF. The CDR3 coding sequence is TGTGCCAGCAGCGTAGTCGGGCTAGGCGAGCAGTACTTC. The chain links TRBV9 to TRBJ2-7; D gene ambiguous. The CDR3 length is 13 residues. Trimming left V 0 bases short and J 6 bases short, with 10 bases between. Germline lookup yields CDR1 SGDLS and CDR2 YYNGEE.

The gene calls are TRBV18 and TRBJ2-7; unclear D gene. CDR1 and CDR2 from the germline V gene are KGHSH and LQKENI. The CDR3 spans 15 residues. The germline V and J ends were trimmed by 4 bases and 2 bases, with 15 bases remaining between them. For the CDR3, the DNA is TGTGCCAGCTCACAACGGACCCCCGGTCCCTACGAGCAGTACTTC. It encodes CASSQRTPGPYEQYF.